This is a list of T cell receptor beta chains from one sample in a study of shared clonotypes between healthy human individuals. Measured with immunoSEQ multiplex PCR; TCRdb has only the in-frame clones, and not every one. Altogether 500,000 to 650,000 clones are present, around three quarters being singletons, with the ten largest covering more than 10%. Source material: PBMCs. The receptors here all came from a woman between 40 and 55 years old in good health. Some clones in this sample may be carry-over from other donors' samples. The CDR3 runs from the conserved cysteine through the conserved F or W. A D gene is named only where the DNA matches it firmly. Where a row states a size, it is once, few, many or the class of an expanded clone; other rows omit it.

size	V	D	J	DNA	CDR3
-	TRBV27	-	TRBJ2-7	TGTGCCAGCAGTTTATACGGAGCTGGGGCCGAGCAGTACTTC	CASSLYGAGAEQYF
once	TRBV11-3	-	TRBJ1-1	TGTGCCAGCAGCTTGACGGGACAAAACACTGAAGCTTTCTTT	CASSLTGQNTEAFF
-	TRBV19	-	TRBJ1-5	TGTGCCAGTAGTATTTCGGGATTCCAGCCCCAGCATTTT	CASSISGFQPQHF
-	TRBV5-1	-	TRBJ2-7	TGCGCCAGCAGCTTGGTTCCCGAGAGCTCCTACGAGCAGTACTTC	CASSLVPESSYEQYF
once	TRBV30	TRBD1	TRBJ1-5	TGTGCCTGGAGTGTACAGGGACAGGTCAATCAGCCCCAGCATTTT	CAWSVQGQVNQPQHF
-	TRBV19	-	TRBJ2-1	TGTGCCAGTAGTAGGGAATTAGCAAATGAGCAGTTCTTC	CASSRELANEQFF
once	TRBV6-5	TRBD1	TRBJ2-3	TGTGCCAGCAGTTACTCGATTGTCAGGGGGCGTTTTACGCAGTATTTT	CASSYSIVRGRFTQYF
once	TRBV5-1	TRBD1	TRBJ1-3	TGCGCCAGCAGCAACACAGGGGCTGGAAACACCATATATTTT	CASSNTGAGNTIYF
few	TRBV30	-	TRBJ1-5	TGTGCCTGGAGTGTAATGGACACCAATCAGCCCCAGCATTTT	CAWSVMDTNQPQHF
many	TRBV9	TRBD2	TRBJ2-7	TGTGCCAGCAGCGTTGGGCTAGCGGGAGAGCAGTACTTC	CASSVGLAGEQYF
-	TRBV10-3	-	TRBJ1-1	TGTGCCATCAGTGAGACCCCGGGACGGTACACTGAAGCTTTCTTT	CAISETPGRYTEAFF